Below are 17 T cell receptor beta chains sequenced from a single sample in a study of T cells in Graves' hyperthyroidism and ophthalmopathy. The investigators amplified TCR beta CDR3 regions from RNA transcripts. During a first-round RT-PCR of the TCR CDR3, the HTBI primer set was used. From the multiplex PCR reads, TCRdb called clonotypes with MiXCR, one entry per CDR3 protein. The sample contains roughly 710,000 distinct CDR3 sequences, over 35% of which appear only once. The sample was blood. These receptors were obtained from a woman in her thirties or forties with Graves' hyperthyroidism.

This clonotype was seen many times. This sequence joins TRBV10-1 and TRBJ1-3; possibly TRBD1 for D (5 bases). The V and J ends lost 5 bases and 4 bases respectively, with 9 bases between them. This CDR3 comprises 13 residues. Per the germline V gene, CDR1 is WNHNN and CDR2 is SYGVQD (reference sequence). The CDR3 loop is CASSPGIGNTIYF. The CDR3 DNA reads as TGCGCCAGCAGTCCAGGGATCGGAAACACCATATATTTT.

This clonotype was counted ten times or more. The gene calls are TRBV5-1 and TRBJ1-1; D perhaps matches TRBD1 (6 bases). Trimming pared 4 bases from V and 1 base from J, leaving 11 bases between. Germline V gene lookup returns CDR1 SGHRS and CDR2 YFSETQ. The CDR3 is 14 residues long. Here the CDR3 reads CASSRLQGNTEAFF. CDR3 DNA: TGCGCCAGCAGCCGTTTACAGGGGAACACTGAAGCTTTCTTT.

The V call is TRBV6-5, the J call TRBJ1-5; the D gene is possibly TRBD1 (6 bases). The CDR3 is 19 residues long. V was trimmed by 6 bases and J by 0 bases, leaving 24 bases between them. CDR1 MNHEY and CDR2 SVGAGI come from the germline V gene. DNA of the CDR3: TGTGCCAGCAGCCTTCGCCGGGACACCCGACGATATAGCAATCAGCCCCAGCATTTT. Residues: CASSLRRDTRRYSNQPQHF.

The chain recombines TRBV2 with TRBJ2-7, with 12 bases aligning to TRBD2. The junction had 8 bases not matched to a gene; V was cut back by 10 bases and J by 7 bases. The CDR3 has 13 amino acids. Germline V gives CDR1 SNHLY, CDR2 FYNNEI. Here the CDR3 DNA reads TGTGCCACAGGACTAGCGGGGCACAATGAGCAGTACTTC. Protein: CATGLAGHNEQYF.

The chain links TRBV15 to TRBJ1-2; D is possibly TRBD1 (5 bases). V lost 3 bases and J 0 bases, leaving 8 bases between the germline ends. Germline-derived CDR1 and CDR2 are LNHNV and YYDKDF (reference sequence). The CDR3 covers 14 residues. CDR3 residues: CATSSRDSNYGYTF. The CDR3, as DNA: TGTGCCACCAGCAGCCGGGACTCTAACTATGGCTACACCTTC.

This clonotype showed up many times. The chain couples TRBV19 to TRBJ1-3, with unresolved D. V lost 4 bases, J lost 4 bases, and 8 bases lay in between. Germline CDR1 and CDR2: LNHDA and SQIVND (reference sequence). This CDR3 has 13 amino acids. Written as DNA, the CDR3 is TGTGCCAGTAGTAGAGATTCCGGAAACACCATATATTTT. Protein product: CASSRDSGNTIYF.

This clonotype was seen more than once but under ten times. The chain has TRBV6-5 and TRBJ1-5; 9 bases map to TRBD1. Germline CDR1 MNHEY, CDR2 SVGAGI. V was clipped by 7 bases and J by 6 bases; unmatched bases: 13. The CDR3 covers 16 residues. CDR3 bases: TGTGCCAGCACTCCATTTTCGGGGACAGGGAGTCAGCCCCAGCATTTT. Translation gives CASTPFSGTGSQPQHF.

This clonotype was recorded at least ten times. The rearrangement uses TRBV6-6 and TRBJ1-2; TRBD1 is a possible D gene (6 bases). Germline CDR1 and CDR2: MNHNY and SVGAGI (reference sequence). The CDR3 extends over 15 amino acids. V gave up 0 bases and J gave up 0 bases, with 8 bases separating them. The CDR3 bases are TGTGCCAGCAGTTACTCGACAGGTGCTAACTATGGCTACACCTTC. Encoded protein: CASSYSTGANYGYTF.

The chain's CDR3 is CSFTGDGQPQHF. CDR3 DNA sequence: TGCAGCTTTACAGGGGACGGGCAGCCCCAGCATTTT. J is TRBJ1-5 and V is TRBV29-1; 7 bases agree with TRBD1. The CDR3 has 12 residues. Per the germline V gene, CDR1 is SQVTM and CDR2 is ANQGSEA. V was clipped by 8 bases and J by 7 bases; unmatched bases: 8.

V usage is TRBV2 and J usage is TRBJ1-1; D is possibly TRBD1 (5 bases). The CDR3 totals 13 residues. V was pared by 4 bases and J by 4 bases, with 10 bases between. Germline-derived CDR1 and CDR2 are SNHLY and FYNNEI. The CDR3 sequence is CASSVDSVTEAFF. In DNA form, the CDR3 reads TGTGCCAGCAGTGTAGACAGCGTCACTGAAGCTTTCTTT.

This clonotype was counted a few times. The rearrangement joins TRBV10-3 to TRBJ1-3, with 8 bases identical to TRBD1. The V gene's germline CDR1 is ENHRY and CDR2 SYGVKD. With V trimmed by 8 bases and J by 0 bases, 9 bases remained unmatched. The CDR3 sequence is 16 residues long. The CDR3, as DNA: TGTGCCATCCAGGGACAGGACCCCTTCTCTGGAAACACCATATATTTT. Translating gives CAIQGQDPFSGNTIYF.

This clonotype was observed at least ten times. The V call is TRBV19, the J call TRBJ1-5; D is possibly TRBD1 (5 bases). The CDR3 is 15 residues long. V was cut by 4 bases and J by 5 bases, with 15 bases left in between. Germline V lookup: CDR1 LNHDA, CDR2 SQIVND (reference sequence). The CDR3 DNA sequence: TGTGCCAGTAGTAGAGGTCTGGGGCGTGATCAGCCCCAGCATTTT. Translated: CASSRGLGRDQPQHF.

The genes are TRBV6-5 and TRBJ1-6; D is possibly TRBD1 (5 bases). The CDR3 consists of 17 residues. Germline V gene data show CDR1 as MNHEY and CDR2 as SVGAGI. V gave up 6 bases and J gave up 0 bases, with 15 bases separating them. The CDR3 is CASSRGSEGSYNSPLHF. For the CDR3, the DNA is TGTGCCAGCAGCCGGGGGTCAGAAGGCTCCTATAATTCACCCCTCCACTTT.

The J gene is TRBJ2-5, the V gene TRBV5-1, with D uncertain. V shed 5 bases and J shed 4 bases, with 15 bases lying between them. Per the germline V gene, CDR1 is SGHRS and CDR2 is YFSETQ. This CDR3 has 14 amino acids. The CDR3 DNA is TGCGCCAGCAGGTCGGACCTATCTGTAGAGACCCAGTACTTC. Translated, it gives CASRSDLSVETQYF.

The chain joins TRBV6-5 to TRBJ1-1; D unclear. Germline lookup yields CDR1 MNHEY and CDR2 SVGAGI. Trimming pared 4 bases from V and 4 bases from J, leaving 13 bases between. The CDR3 extends over 14 amino acids. The CDR3: CASSSRVPTTEAFF. DNA of the CDR3: TGTGCCAGCAGTTCCCGGGTCCCGACCACTGAAGCTTTCTTT.

The chain combines TRBV3-1 with TRBJ2-7; D is possibly TRBD1 (5 bases). The CDR3 contains 15 residues. V lost 2 bases, J lost 2 bases, and 13 bases lay in between. Per germline, CDR1 LGHDT and CDR2 YNNKEL (reference sequence). The CDR3 protein is CASSQRWQGTYEQYF. The CDR3 DNA is TGTGCCAGCAGCCAACGTTGGCAGGGTACCTACGAGCAGTACTTC.

This clonotype was detected many times. The chain combines TRBV11-3 with TRBJ1-6, with D unclear. Per the germline V gene, CDR1 is SGHNT and CDR2 is YENEEA. V was cut by 6 bases and J by 10 bases, with 13 bases left in between. This CDR3 is 13 amino acids long. The CDR3 DNA reads as TGTGCCAGCAGATCTAATGATCGATCACCCCTCCACTTT. It is translated as CASRSNDRSPLHF.